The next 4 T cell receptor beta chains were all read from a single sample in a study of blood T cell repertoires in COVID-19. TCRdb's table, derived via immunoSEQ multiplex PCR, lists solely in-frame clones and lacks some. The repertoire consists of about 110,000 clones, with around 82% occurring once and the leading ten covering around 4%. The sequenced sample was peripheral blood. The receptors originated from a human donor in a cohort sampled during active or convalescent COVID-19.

CDR3 amino acids: CASSPQGGGSYEQYF. The CDR3 DNA follows: TGTGCCAGCAGTCCCCAGGGAGGGGGCTCCTACGAGCAGTACTTC. The chain uses TRBV7-6 and TRBJ2-7; a weak D match, TRBD2 (7 bases). V lost 6 bases to trimming and J lost 0 bases, with 15 bases between them. Per germline, CDR1 SGHVS and CDR2 FNYEAQ. This CDR3 is built from 15 residues. The complete variable domain, with remaining parts taken from reference TRBV7-6 and TRBJ2-7, reads GAGVSQSPRYKVTKRGQDVALRCDPISGHVSLYWYRQALGQGPEFLTYFNYEAQQDKSGLPNDRFSAERPEGSISTLTIQRTEQRDSAMYRCASSPQGGGSYEQYFGPGTRLTVT.

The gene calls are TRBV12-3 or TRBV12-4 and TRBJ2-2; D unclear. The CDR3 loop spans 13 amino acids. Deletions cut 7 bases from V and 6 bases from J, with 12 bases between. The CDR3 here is CASTSSSPGELFF. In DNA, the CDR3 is TGTGCCAGCACATCCAGTTCGCCCGGGGAGCTGTTTTTT.

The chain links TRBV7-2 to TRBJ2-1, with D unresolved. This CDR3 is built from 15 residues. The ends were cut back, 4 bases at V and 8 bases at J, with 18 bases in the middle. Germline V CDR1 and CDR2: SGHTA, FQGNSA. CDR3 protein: CASSSYKSSQDEQFF. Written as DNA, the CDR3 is TGTGCCAGCAGCTCCTATAAATCATCCCAGGATGAGCAGTTCTTC.

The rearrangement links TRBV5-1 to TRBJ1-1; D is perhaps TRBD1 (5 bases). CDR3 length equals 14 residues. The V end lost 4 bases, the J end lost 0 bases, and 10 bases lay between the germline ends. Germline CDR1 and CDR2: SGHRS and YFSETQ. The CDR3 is CASSPDTMNTEAFF. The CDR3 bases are TGCGCCAGCAGCCCGGACACGATGAACACTGAAGCTTTCTTT.